The clone carrying this T cell receptor beta chain was seen many times. These data belong to a study of blood T cell repertoires in COVID-19. Study-wide context: Both acute and convalescent COVID-19 samples were obtained from the United States, Italy and Spain. The cDNA or gDNA used as material had been derived from T cells, B-cell-depleted T cells, or PBMCs.

The germline CDR1 and CDR2 sequences are KGHDR and SFDVKD. Trimming left V 2 bases short and J 5 bases short, with 7 bases between. The CDR3 runs to 13 residues. Original processing methods: Reference gene primer amplification gave estimated nucleated cell counts. Clones were sequenced by immunoSEQ multiplex PCR, and TCRdb holds only the in-frame ones, with some missing. V, J and clone size were drawn from that table, and D and trimming were deduced from the DNA. The sample comprises fewer than 250,000 clones, approximately 84% of which are singletons, and less than 8% rests with the top ten. This TCR was sampled from a woman between 45 and 65 years old with active or convalescent COVID-19. Sequences were obtained from peripheral blood. This chain connects TRBV24-1 to TRBJ2-3; D call uncertain. CDR3 DNA: TGTGCCACCAGTGATTATGAGAAAGATACGCAGTATTTT. Protein sequence: CATSDYEKDTQYF.